The clone carrying this T cell receptor (beta chain) was observed a handful of times. The entry originates in a study of blood T cell repertoires in COVID-19. The protocol was immunoSEQ multiplex PCR, while the TCRdb copy is restricted to in-frame clones and leaves out a portion. This sample has approximately 190,000 clones, with almost 85% found just once. The CDR3 spans 16 residues. The J segment lost 4 bases and the V segment lost 4 bases, leaving 10 bases of the junction unmatched. In germline, CDR1 is MNHEY, CDR2 SVGAGI. Sequencing used peripheral blood. V gene TRBV6-5 combines with J gene TRBJ1-2; 9 bases fit TRBD1. This TCR came from a woman in her seventies with active or convalescent COVID-19. CDR3 in amino acids: CASSSPPGQGRYGYTF. Here the CDR3 DNA reads TGTGCCAGCAGTTCCCCCCCGGGACAGGGACGCTATGGCTACACCTTC.